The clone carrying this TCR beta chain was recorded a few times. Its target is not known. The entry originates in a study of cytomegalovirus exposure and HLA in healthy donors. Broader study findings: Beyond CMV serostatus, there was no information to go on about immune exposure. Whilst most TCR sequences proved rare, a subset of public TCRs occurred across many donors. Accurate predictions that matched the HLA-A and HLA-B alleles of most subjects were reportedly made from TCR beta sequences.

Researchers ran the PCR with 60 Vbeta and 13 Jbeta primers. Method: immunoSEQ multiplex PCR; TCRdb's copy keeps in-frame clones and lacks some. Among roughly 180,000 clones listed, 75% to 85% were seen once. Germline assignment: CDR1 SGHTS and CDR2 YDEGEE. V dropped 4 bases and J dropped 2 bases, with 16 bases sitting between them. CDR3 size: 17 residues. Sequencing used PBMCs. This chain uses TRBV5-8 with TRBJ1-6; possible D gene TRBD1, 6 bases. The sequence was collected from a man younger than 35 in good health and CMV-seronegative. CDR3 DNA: TGTGCCAGCAGCCCCGGACAGCCTAATACCTATAATTCACCCCTCCACTTT. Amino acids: CASSPGQPNTYNSPLHF.